This is a list of T cell receptor beta chains from one sample in a study of cytomegalovirus exposure and HLA in healthy donors. The assay was immunoSEQ multiplex PCR, and TCRdb's table has in-frame clones only and misses some. Altogether 200,000 to 250,000 clones are present, more than 75% being singletons, with the ten largest covering 1% to 1.5%. Sequencing was carried out using PBMCs. The receptors were gathered from a human donor in good health. The CDR3 runs from the conserved cysteine through the conserved F or W.

v_gene	j_gene	CDR3aa
TRBV6-1	TRBJ2-7	CASSETSMGPEQYF
TRBV6-4	TRBJ2-7	CASSDSTRKAAGDEQYF
TRBV19	TRBJ2-7	CASSTAGYEQYF
TRBV27	TRBJ1-2	CASSLSSWDRESAGYTF
TRBV9	TRBJ1-4	CASSPRRQSGLRPEKLFF
TRBV18	TRBJ1-1	CASSPPGTGGAYTEAFF
TRBV5-6	TRBJ1-2	CASSFRQGGYGYTF
TRBV28	TRBJ2-7	CASRAGTSGRRWQYF
TRBV9	TRBJ1-2	CASTPSLGGVNYGYTF
TRBV5-6	TRBJ2-1	CASSPRSHNEQFF
TRBV7-8	TRBJ2-3	CASRQLGGGSSEAQYF
TRBV7-9	TRBJ1-2	CSSSSGTGNGYTF
TRBV15	TRBJ2-3	CATSREAQGGTDTQYF
TRBV18	TRBJ1-1	CASSPGTGGSNTEAFF
TRBV5-4	TRBJ2-5	CASSLAGSGYETQYF
TRBV11-3	TRBJ2-7	CASSSTGIAEQYF
TRBV29-1	TRBJ2-1	CSVEEEVSEQFF
TRBV21-1	TRBJ1-6	CASSKGSNGQGSNNSPLHF
TRBV19	TRBJ1-1	CASPSDRGTEAFF
TRBV11-2	TRBJ2-1	CASSLGGGSSYNEQFF
TRBV6-5	TRBJ2-1	CASSSPRNNEQFF
TRBV14	TRBJ1-6	CASSRDRGNSPLHF
TRBV4-1	TRBJ2-3	CASRFRAGDTDTQYF
TRBV7-8	TRBJ2-3	CASSLDAGGSTDTQYF
TRBV4-1	TRBJ1-2	CASSNRDRVLLDYGYTF
TRBV15	TRBJ2-7	CATSRGRDRGGYEQYF
TRBV10-3	TRBJ1-2	CAISRQGGYTF
TRBV19	TRBJ2-7	CASSFTRYDYEQYF
TRBV7-9	TRBJ2-5	CASSRGDPKTGETQYF
TRBV21-1	TRBJ2-3	CASSKELAGYPAQTDTQYF
TRBV5-1	TRBJ1-1	CASSFARGRKTEAFF
TRBV9	TRBJ2-7	CASSARTGGTEEQYF
TRBV6-5	TRBJ2-6	CASRAVYSGANVLTF
TRBV7-2	TRBJ2-6	CASSFIPTAGANVLTF
TRBV27	TRBJ2-7	CASSFNGGPFEQYF
TRBV6-5	TRBJ2-1	CASSPSYYDNEQFF
TRBV18	TRBJ2-5	CASSPRMLAGAETQYF
TRBV6-5	TRBJ2-7	CASSFRDSDSSYEQYF
TRBV5-4	TRBJ1-1	CASSPDQGNTEAFF
TRBV18	TRBJ1-1	CASSTDRNTEAFF
TRBV27	TRBJ1-5	CASSRHTNQPQHF
TRBV7-8	TRBJ2-1	CASSVGTGNEQFF